The 18 T cell receptor beta chains reported below all come from one sample, sequenced in a study of cytomegalovirus exposure and HLA in healthy donors. PCR was performed using 60 Vbeta and 13 Jbeta primers. Produced via immunoSEQ multiplex PCR; TCRdb's table is partial and in-frame only. The table records approximately 120,000 clones, roughly 78% of them present only once. Sequences were obtained from PBMCs. Receptor source: a man younger than 45 in good health and CMV-seropositive.

V is TRBV7-2 and J is TRBJ2-5; 7 bases are a match to TRBD1. This CDR3 has 13 residues. V trimming: 2 bases; J trimming: 3 bases; junction bases outside the gene matches: 0. Germline lookup yields CDR1 SGHTA and CDR2 FQGNSA. CDR3 loop: CASSLQGEETQYF. The CDR3 DNA reads TGTGCCAGCAGCTTACAGGGGGAAGAGACCCAGTACTTC.

The table lists this clone with a few counts. The rearrangement uses TRBV15 and TRBJ2-7; possibly TRBD1 for D (5 bases). CDR3 size: 16 residues. V was trimmed by 3 bases and J by 0 bases, leaving 15 bases between them. Germline loops: CDR1 LNHNV, CDR2 YYDKDF (reference sequence). CDR3 in DNA: TGTGCCACCAGCAGTCACAGGCGGCTTTTCTCCTACGAGCAGTACTTC. This encodes CATSSHRRLFSYEQYF. Based on the CDR3 plus reference TRBV15 and TRBJ2-7, the full variable domain is DAMVIQNPRYQVTQFGKPVTLSCSQTLNHNVMYWYQQKSSQAPKLLFHYYDKDFNNEADTPDNFQSRRPNTSFCFLDIRSPGLGDTAMYLCATSSHRRLFSYEQYFGPGTRLTVT.

The chain joins TRBV7-9 to TRBJ1-1; D not resolved. With 6 bases removed from V and 1 base from J, the gap between germline ends came to 12 bases. This CDR3 comprises 14 residues. Germline lookup yields CDR1 SEHNR and CDR2 FQNEAQ (reference sequence). The CDR3 loop is CASSVILANTEAFF. CDR3 coding DNA: TGTGCCAGCAGTGTGATCCTAGCGAACACTGAAGCTTTCTTT.

This chain links TRBV5-1 with TRBJ1-2; tentatively, D is TRBD1 (6 bases). The V gene's germline CDR1 is SGHRS and CDR2 YFSETQ. The CDR3 runs to 15 residues. The germline V and J ends were trimmed by 4 bases and 7 bases, with 20 bases remaining between them. The CDR3 DNA reads as TGCGCCAGCAGCCCCCCCGGCCAGGGGAAGGCTGGCTACACCTTC. Protein sequence: CASSPPGQGKAGYTF.

V and J are TRBV7-6 and TRBJ2-2, with 8 bases matching TRBD2. The CDR3 spans 14 residues. V gave up 11 bases and J gave up 2 bases; unmatched junction bases: 7. Germline-derived CDR1 and CDR2 are SGHVS and FNYEAQ. CDR3 in DNA: TGTGCCGGACGGGGGGGCTCCAACACCGGGGAGCTGTTTTTT. Translating it yields CAGRGGSNTGELFF.

This clone was detected a few times. The V and J genes are TRBV25-1 and TRBJ2-7; no definite D call. This CDR3 region has 14 residues. The V gene lost 0 bases and the J gene lost 5 bases, with 11 bases spanning the gap. Per germline, CDR1 MGHDK and CDR2 SYGVNS. Here the CDR3 reads CASSEYGALDEQYF. CDR3 DNA sequence: TGTGCCAGCAGTGAATACGGTGCGTTAGACGAGCAGTACTTC.

The chain carries TRBV5-6 and TRBJ2-1; 9 nucleotides line up with TRBD1. Germline values: CDR1 SGHDT, CDR2 YYEEEE. With V trimmed by 4 bases and J by 4 bases, 6 bases remained unmatched. The CDR3 is 15 amino acids. This CDR3 reads CASSAGGQGYNEQFF. In DNA, the CDR3 is TGTGCCAGCAGCGCCGGGGGACAGGGTTACAATGAGCAGTTCTTC.

The chain links TRBV4-1 to TRBJ2-7, with a tentative D call TRBD1 (5 bases). V lost 5 bases and J lost 3, with 8 bases in between. The CDR3 has 12 residues. Germline loops: CDR1 MGHRA, CDR2 YSYEKL. The CDR3 sequence is CASSAQGYEQYF. CDR3 DNA sequence: TGCGCCAGCAGCGCTCAGGGCTACGAGCAGTACTTC.

The chain combines TRBV5-1 with TRBJ1-1; a weak D match, TRBD1 (5 bases). CDR3 size: 14 residues. Trimming took 3 bases from V and 5 from J, leaving 14 bases between them. Germline lookup yields CDR1 SGHRS and CDR2 YFSETQ. The CDR3 here is CASSSGGGWTEAFF. The CDR3 bases are TGCGCCAGCAGCTCCGGGGGGGGTTGGACTGAAGCTTTCTTT.

This clone was picked up a small number of times. The chain carries TRBV7-6 and TRBJ2-7, with D perhaps TRBD2 (5 bases). Looked up from germline, CDR1 is SGHVS and CDR2 is FNYEAQ. V shed 4 bases and J shed 0 bases, with 13 bases lying between them. CDR3 length: 15 residues. DNA for the CDR3: TGTGCCAGCAGCTCGGGGTACGGCGGCTCCTACGAGCAGTACTTC. This encodes CASSSGYGGSYEQYF. The whole variable domain, filled in from reference TRBV7-6 and TRBJ2-7, reads GAGVSQSPRYKVTKRGQDVALRCDPISGHVSLYWYRQALGQGPEFLTYFNYEAQQDKSGLPNDRFSAERPEGSISTLTIQRTEQRDSAMYRCASSSGYGGSYEQYFGPGTRLTVT.

This clone was seen only a few times. V usage is TRBV6-5 and J usage is TRBJ2-2; 9 bases align to TRBD1. Germline values: CDR1 MNHEY, CDR2 SVGAGI. The CDR3 length is 14 residues. J lost 5 bases, V lost 4 bases, and 2 bases had no gene match. CDR3 nucleotides: TGTGCCAGCAGTTGGGGGACAGGGACCGGGGAGCTGTTTTTT. Protein product: CASSWGTGTGELFF.

This chain connects TRBV7-4 to TRBJ2-1, with D perhaps matching TRBD2 (5 bases). V shed 7 bases and J shed 8 bases, with 21 bases lying between them. This CDR3 region has 15 residues. Per the germline V gene, CDR1 is SGHVT and CDR2 is SQSDAQ. The DNA of the CDR3 is TGTGCCAGCACCTTTACTAGATATGCATGGGATGAGCAGTTCTTC. It is translated as CASTFTRYAWDEQFF.

This rearrangement joins TRBV4-1 to TRBJ2-1; 10 bases match TRBD1. Germline V gene lookup returns CDR1 MGHRA and CDR2 YSYEKL. The CDR3 extends over 16 amino acids. The ends lost 5 bases at V and 3 bases at J; junction bases unmatched: 7. Written as DNA, the CDR3 is TGCGCCAGCAGCGCTCGACAGGGGGCGAACTACAATGAGCAGTTCTTC. Translation gives CASSARQGANYNEQFF.

CDR3 sequence reads: CASSDRGIVEKLFF. The CDR3 DNA is TGTGCCAGCAGTGACAGGGGGATAGTTGAAAAACTGTTTTTT. The rearrangement joins TRBV2 to TRBJ1-4, with TRBD1 matching over 7 bases. With 3 bases clipped from V and 7 bases from J, the junction kept 5 bases outside the gene matches. From germline, CDR1 is SNHLY and CDR2 FYNNEI. The CDR3 is 14 amino acids.

The chain has TRBV18 and TRBJ1-3; 7 bases align to TRBD1. Germline assignment: CDR1 KGHSH and CDR2 LQKENI. The junction had 2 bases not matched to a gene; V was cut back by 5 bases and J by 4 bases. The CDR3 is made up of 13 amino acids. The CDR3 DNA reads TGTGCCAGCTCAACGGGACAGGGAAACACCATATATTTT. It translates to CASSTGQGNTIYF.

J is TRBJ2-7 and V is TRBV29-1; D gene unclear. The CDR3 totals 11 residues. Deletions cut 3 bases from V and 5 bases from J, with 8 bases between. CDR1 SQVTM and CDR2 ANQGSEA come from the germline V gene. CDR3 DNA sequence: TGCAGCGTTGATAGCTACGACGAGCAGTACTTC. This gives the protein CSVDSYDEQYF.

The chain employs TRBV4-3 and TRBJ2-2; 9 bases are a match to TRBD1. Germline V gene data show CDR1 as LGHNA and CDR2 as YSLEER. The CDR3 spans 16 residues. V gave up 2 bases and J gave up 0 bases; unmatched junction bases: 1. CDR3 in DNA: TGCGCCAGCAGCCAAAGGGACAGGGCGAACACCGGGGAGCTGTTTTTT. Protein: CASSQRDRANTGELFF.

The chain recombines TRBV4-1 with TRBJ2-5, with D tentatively TRBD1 (5 bases). This CDR3 comprises 15 residues. V was cut by 1 base and J by 4 bases, with 13 bases left in between. Germline V CDR1 and CDR2: MGHRA, YSYEKL. CDR3 loop: CASSQVLRALETQYF. The CDR3 coding sequence is TGCGCCAGCAGCCAAGTTCTCAGGGCCCTAGAGACCCAGTACTTC.